A selection of T cell receptor beta chains follows, all from one sample in a study of regulatory T cells in long-lasting Graves disease. TCRdb re-analysed the multiplex PCR reads in MiXCR, keeping a single row per CDR3 protein. The sample comprises 600,000 to 650,000 distinct CDR3 sequences, around 15% of which are singletons, and 15% to 20% rests with the top ten. These same data were also listed under a study on T cells in Graves' hyperthyroidism and ophthalmopathy.

Specimen: peripheral blood mononuclear cells (PBMCs), collected at new diagnosis, from a patient treated with antithyroid drugs. All receptors come from a woman aged 25 to 45 with Graves disease. CDR3s include the opening cysteine and the closing phenylalanine or tryptophan. Fields, in order: clone size, D gene, V gene, J gene, CDR3 DNA, CDR3 protein. A D gene is named only where the DNA matches it firmly. Clone size appears in some rows only: once, few, many, or a class for an expanded clone.

clone_size: NA
d_call: TRBD1
v_call: TRBV7-8
j_call: TRBJ1-4
cdr3_nt: TGTGCCAGCAGCTTATTATTCCGGGACAGGGGGTCTGAAAAACTGTTTTTT
cdr3_aa: CASSLLFRDRGSEKLFF

clone_size: NA
d_call: NA
v_call: TRBV3-1
j_call: TRBJ2-3
cdr3_nt: TGTGCCAGCAGCCCCCGCGAGTCTAGCACAGATACGCAGTATTTT
cdr3_aa: CASSPRESSTDTQYF

clone_size: NA
d_call: TRBD1
v_call: TRBV7-9
j_call: TRBJ2-7
cdr3_nt: TGTGCCAGCAGCGGCAGCAGGGGGCGAGACTACGAGCAGTACTTC
cdr3_aa: CASSGSRGRDYEQYF

clone_size: many
d_call: NA
v_call: TRBV3-1
j_call: TRBJ1-1
cdr3_nt: TGTGCCAGCAGCCCTCAATTGAACACTGAAGCTTTCTTT
cdr3_aa: CASSPQLNTEAFF

clone_size: NA
d_call: NA
v_call: TRBV20-1
j_call: TRBJ1-6
cdr3_nt: TGCAGTGCTAGAGATCTTGGCGGTGATAATTCACCCCTCCACTTT
cdr3_aa: CSARDLGGDNSPLHF

clone_size: many
d_call: TRBD2
v_call: TRBV15
j_call: TRBJ2-1
cdr3_nt: TGTGCCACCAGCAGCGGGAGGGCCAATCTCAATGAGCAGTTCTTC
cdr3_aa: CATSSGRANLNEQFF

clone_size: many
d_call: TRBD1
v_call: TRBV3-1
j_call: TRBJ2-7
cdr3_nt: TGTGCCAGCAGCCAAGAGCCGGGACAGATATACGAGCAGTACTTC
cdr3_aa: CASSQEPGQIYEQYF

clone_size: NA
d_call: NA
v_call: TRBV11-2
j_call: TRBJ2-5
cdr3_nt: TGTGTCAGCAGTAGAGGAGAGACCCAGTACTTC
cdr3_aa: CVSSRGETQYF

clone_size: many
d_call: NA
v_call: TRBV30
j_call: TRBJ1-2
cdr3_nt: TGTGCCTGGACGAGCAGGTACAACTATGGCTACACCTTC
cdr3_aa: CAWTSRYNYGYTF

clone_size: NA
d_call: NA
v_call: TRBV9
j_call: TRBJ2-1
cdr3_nt: TGTGCCAGCAGCGTTAGACTAGGTTCTTATGGCTACAATGAGCAGTTCTTC
cdr3_aa: CASSVRLGSYGYNEQFF

clone_size: NA
d_call: NA
v_call: TRBV12-3/TRBV12-4
j_call: TRBJ1-2
cdr3_nt: TGTGCCAGCAGTGCGGGGGGCGCCTATGGCTACACCTTC
cdr3_aa: CASSAGGAYGYTF

clone_size: many
d_call: NA
v_call: TRBV12-3/TRBV12-4
j_call: TRBJ2-2
cdr3_nt: TGTGCCAGCAGACCGCGGAGCGGGGAGCTGTTTTTT
cdr3_aa: CASRPRSGELFF

clone_size: few
d_call: TRBD2
v_call: TRBV20-1
j_call: TRBJ2-7
cdr3_nt: TGCAGTGCTTCCCGCCGGGGGGTAATGATACACGAGCAGTACTTC
cdr3_aa: CSASRRGVMIHEQYF